The rows below give T cell receptor beta chains drawn from one sample of a study of cytomegalovirus exposure and HLA in healthy donors. Profiling relied on immunoSEQ multiplex PCR, and the TCRdb table lists in-frame clones only, not all of them. Of 130,000 or so clones listed, more than 60% are singletons. Material for sequencing was PBMCs. The receptors stem from a woman aged 40 to 50 in good health and CMV-seropositive. The CDR3 runs from the conserved cysteine through the conserved F or W. Fields, in order: J gene, D gene, V gene, clone size, CDR3 protein, CDR3 DNA. A D gene is named only where the DNA matches it firmly. Clone size, where shown, is once, few, many, or a class for clones that have expanded.

TRBJ1-3	NA	TRBV14	NA	CASSQVPLSGNTIYF	TGTGCCAGCAGCCAAGTCCCCCTCTCTGGAAACACCATATATTTT
TRBJ1-2	TRBD1	TRBV7-9	NA	CASSLSGGTGDGYTF	TGTGCCAGCAGCTTGAGTGGGGGGACAGGGGATGGCTACACCTTC
TRBJ2-3	TRBD1	TRBV28	NA	CASSSTGFTDTQYF	TGTGCCAGCAGTTCGACAGGGTTTACAGATACGCAGTATTTT
TRBJ2-2	NA	TRBV9	NA	CASSVGSGNTGELFF	TGTGCCAGCAGCGTAGGGTCCGGGAACACCGGGGAGCTGTTTTTT
TRBJ2-7	TRBD1	TRBV6-5	NA	CASDVGQGASYEQYF	TGTGCCAGCGACGTGGGACAGGGGGCTTCCTACGAGCAGTACTTC
TRBJ2-1	TRBD2	TRBV15	once	CATSRTSGTVNEQFF	TGTGCCACCAGTCGGACTAGCGGGACAGTCAATGAGCAGTTCTTC
TRBJ1-5	NA	TRBV18	NA	CASSGSAGDQPQHF	TGTGCCAGCTCAGGAAGTGCGGGGGATCAGCCCCAGCATTTT
TRBJ1-1	NA	TRBV28	NA	CATRWTVRANTEAFF	TGTGCCACCCGTTGGACAGTTCGGGCCAACACTGAAGCTTTCTTT
TRBJ1-2	NA	TRBV2	NA	CASSLDSTPPPQGYTF	TGTGCCAGCAGCCTGGACAGTACCCCACCTCCCCAGGGCTACACCTTC
TRBJ1-2	NA	TRBV5-1	few	CASSNTDRNYGYTF	TGCGCCAGCAGCAACACCGACAGAAACTATGGCTACACCTTC
TRBJ2-5	TRBD2	TRBV30	NA	CAWSVGAGGGETQYF	TGTGCCTGGAGTGTGGGAGCGGGGGGGGGTGAGACCCAGTACTTC
TRBJ1-4	TRBD1	TRBV5-1	NA	CASTRMGDSGEKLFF	TGCGCCAGCACCCGAATGGGGGACAGTGGTGAAAAACTGTTTTTT
TRBJ2-1	NA	TRBV30	NA	CAWTPEGVRQFF	TGTGCCTGGACCCCCGAGGGGGTCCGACAGTTCTTC
TRBJ1-1	NA	TRBV18	NA	CASSSLNTFQTGLNTEAFF	TGTGCCAGCTCATCCCTCAACACCTTTCAGACAGGCTTGAACACTGAAGCTTTCTTT
TRBJ1-5	TRBD1	TRBV19	NA	CASSTDRNNQPQHF	TGTGCCAGTAGTACGGACAGGAACAATCAGCCCCAGCATTTT
TRBJ2-2	TRBD1	TRBV5-4	NA	CASSLDRGRVRELFF	TGTGCCAGCAGCTTAGACAGGGGGCGCGTCCGGGAGCTGTTTTTT
TRBJ1-5	NA	TRBV5-5	NA	CASSSRGGIGEPQHF	TGTGCCAGCAGCTCACGAGGAGGGATCGGGGAGCCCCAGCATTTT
TRBJ1-5	TRBD1	TRBV7-3	NA	CASSLPRWDRGMQYQPQHF	TGTGCCAGCAGCTTACCCCGGTGGGACAGGGGCATGCAATATCAGCCCCAGCATTTT
TRBJ2-7	NA	TRBV30	NA	CAWSVGPEQYF	TGTGCCTGGAGTGTGGGCCCCGAGCAGTACTTC
TRBJ2-7	TRBD1	TRBV19	NA	CASSAGTGFYEQYF	TGTGCCAGTAGTGCCGGGACAGGGTTCTACGAGCAGTACTTC
TRBJ2-7	TRBD1	TRBV30	NA	CAWSPVADRGEQYF	TGTGCCTGGAGCCCCGTTGCCGACAGGGGCGAGCAGTACTTC
TRBJ2-3	NA	TRBV7-3	NA	CASSSRAFDTQYF	TGTGCCAGCAGCTCCCGCGCCTTTGATACGCAGTATTTT
TRBJ1-2	NA	TRBV2	few	CASSESQGNYGYTF	TGTGCCAGCAGTGAATCACAGGGTAACTATGGCTACACCTTC
TRBJ2-1	TRBD1	TRBV5-8	NA	CASSTQLGTGVHSEQFF	TGTGCCAGCAGCACACAACTCGGGACAGGGGTTCATTCTGAGCAGTTCTTC
TRBJ1-1	TRBD1	TRBV28	once	CASRGQGAINTEAFF	TGTGCCAGCAGGGGACAGGGGGCCATAAACACTGAAGCTTTCTTT
TRBJ1-2	NA	TRBV6-1	NA	CASKLVTGGDYGYTF	TGTGCCAGCAAACTGGTGACAGGCGGCGACTATGGCTACACCTTC
TRBJ2-2	TRBD2	TRBV6-6	NA	CASKRTSGKNGELFF	TGTGCCAGCAAGAGGACTAGCGGTAAAAACGGGGAGCTGTTTTTT
TRBJ2-7	NA	TRBV6-6	NA	CASSPTARVEYEQYF	TGTGCCAGCAGCCCCACGGCCAGGGTTGAATACGAGCAGTACTTC
TRBJ2-3	NA	TRBV28	NA	CASSQRQGFRTDTQYF	TGTGCCAGCAGCCAACGGCAGGGTTTTCGCACAGATACGCAGTATTTT
TRBJ2-3	NA	TRBV7-6	NA	CASSLESAPSTDTQYF	TGTGCCAGCAGCTTAGAATCAGCGCCTAGCACAGATACGCAGTATTTT
TRBJ2-5	TRBD1	TRBV4-3	NA	CASSRRDRQETQYF	TGCGCCAGCAGCCGACGGGACAGACAAGAGACCCAGTACTTC
TRBJ1-1	NA	TRBV10-2	few	CASSLILRVRTEAFF	TGCGCCAGCAGTTTAATCCTCAGGGTGAGGACTGAAGCTTTCTTT
TRBJ2-5	TRBD1	TRBV4-1	NA	CASSPSDRAGTQYF	TGCGCCAGCAGCCCCTCGGACAGGGCGGGGACCCAGTACTTC
TRBJ1-3	NA	TRBV13	NA	CASSIKPKIDSGNTIYF	TGTGCCAGCAGCATAAAACCCAAAATAGACTCTGGAAACACCATATATTTT
TRBJ2-7	NA	TRBV11-2	NA	CASSLVGSLVSSYEQYF	TGTGCCAGCAGCTTAGTCGGTAGCTTGGTGAGCTCCTACGAGCAGTACTTC
TRBJ1-1	NA	TRBV28	few	CASSQSGARVKDTEAFF	TGTGCCAGCAGCCAGTCAGGGGCCCGAGTTAAGGACACTGAAGCTTTCTTT
TRBJ1-1	NA	TRBV30	NA	CAWTRYTEAFF	TGTGCCTGGACGAGGTACACTGAAGCTTTCTTT
TRBJ2-1	NA	TRBV7-2	NA	CASSLDRSSYNEQFF	TGTGCCAGCAGCTTAGACCGCAGCTCCTACAATGAGCAGTTCTTC
TRBJ2-6	NA	TRBV7-8	NA	CASSWQESGANVLTF	TGTGCCAGCAGCTGGCAGGAATCTGGGGCCAACGTCCTGACTTTC
TRBJ2-5	TRBD1	TRBV6-6	NA	CASSYRAGGSQETQYF	TGTGCCAGCAGTTACCGGGCAGGGGGTAGCCAAGAGACCCAGTACTTC
TRBJ2-7	TRBD1	TRBV5-4	NA	CASSFQGAASYEQYF	TGTGCCAGCAGCTTTCAGGGGGCGGCCTCCTACGAGCAGTACTTC
TRBJ2-2	NA	TRBV7-8	NA	CASSFDRSGELFF	TGTGCCAGCAGCTTCGACAGATCCGGGGAGCTGTTTTTT
TRBJ1-1	NA	TRBV5-1	NA	CASSFGGNTEAFF	TGCGCCAGCAGCTTCGGGGGAAACACTGAAGCTTTCTTT
TRBJ2-7	NA	TRBV19	NA	CASSIAQGSYEQYF	TGTGCCAGTAGTATCGCACAGGGTTCCTACGAGCAGTACTTC
TRBJ2-7	NA	TRBV28	NA	CATQRDTTYEQYF	TGTGCCACCCAGCGGGACACCACCTACGAGCAGTACTTC